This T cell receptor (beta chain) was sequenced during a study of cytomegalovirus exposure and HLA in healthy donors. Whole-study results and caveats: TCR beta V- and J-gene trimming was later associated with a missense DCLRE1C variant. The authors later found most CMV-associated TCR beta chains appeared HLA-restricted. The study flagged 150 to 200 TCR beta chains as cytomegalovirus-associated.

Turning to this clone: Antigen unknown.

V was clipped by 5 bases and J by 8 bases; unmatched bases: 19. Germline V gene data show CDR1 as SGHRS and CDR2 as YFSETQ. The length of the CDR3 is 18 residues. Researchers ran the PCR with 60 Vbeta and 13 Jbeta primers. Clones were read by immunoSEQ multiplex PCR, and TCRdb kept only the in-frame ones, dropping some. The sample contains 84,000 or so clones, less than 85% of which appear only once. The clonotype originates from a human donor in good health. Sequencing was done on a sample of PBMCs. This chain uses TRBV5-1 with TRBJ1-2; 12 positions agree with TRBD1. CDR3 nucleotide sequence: TGCGCCAGCAGGAAGGACAAGGGGACAGGGGGCGCGAGGGAAGGCTACACCTTC. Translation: CASRKDKGTGGAREGYTF.